These 23 T cell receptor beta chains came from one sample sequenced in a study of CD8 T cells in ankylosing spondylitis (dated 2017 in TCRdb). To prepare the library, 5' RACE was applied. The instrument given in TCRdb is Illumina HiSeq 2500. In-frame beta chains were kept once TCRdb had trimmed the public reads at Q25 with fastp and called clones with MiXCR. CDR3 protein duplicates are merged, each entry listing the most common genes and DNA. This sample lists 350,000 or so distinct CDR3 sequences; around a tenth were detected once. The top ten clonotypes cover around 8.4% of the sample. Sequencing was done on a sample of blood, either unsorted or a sorted T cell fraction (not recorded which). Source of these receptors: a female donor with ankylosing spondylitis or in good health (not recorded which).

This clonotype was recorded at least ten times. The chain has TRBV29-1 and TRBJ2-1; D is ambiguous. V shed 0 bases and J shed 3 bases, with 15 bases lying between them. The CDR3 sequence is 16 residues long. Germline V gene lookup returns CDR1 SQVTM and CDR2 ANQGSEA. For the CDR3, the DNA is TGCAGCGTTGAAGATCAGGACCGCAAGAGCTACAATGAGCAGTTCTTC. It translates to CSVEDQDRKSYNEQFF.

This chain joins TRBV20-1 and TRBJ2-2; perhaps TRBD2 as D (7 bases). The CDR3 runs 15 residues. CDR1 and CDR2 from the germline V gene are DFQATT and SNEGSKA (reference sequence). V lost 2 bases and J lost 6, with 16 bases in between. DNA of the CDR3: TGCAGTGCTAGATACGGGGGGCGCCGGGCCGGGGAGCTGTTTTTT. Encoded protein: CSARYGGRRAGELFF.

The chain has TRBV20-1 and TRBJ1-6; possible D gene TRBD1, 6 bases. CDR1 and CDR2 (germline): DFQATT, SNEGSKA (reference sequence). This CDR3 spans 19 amino acids. Trimming shortened V by 2 bases and J by 0 bases, and 20 bases separated the two germline ends. The CDR3 region is CSARFFSGALSSYNSPLHF. The CDR3 DNA follows: TGCAGTGCTAGATTTTTCTCAGGGGCACTGAGCTCCTATAATTCACCCCTCCACTTT.

The chain links TRBV19 to TRBJ1-5, with 9 bases matching TRBD1. The CDR3 is 15 residues long. The germline CDR1 and CDR2 sequences are LNHDA and SQIVND (reference sequence). With 8 bases clipped from V and 7 bases from J, the junction kept 12 bases outside the gene matches. The CDR3 reads CASGRYTGGGQPQHF. CDR3 nucleotides: TGTGCCAGTGGACGATATACAGGGGGCGGACAGCCCCAGCATTTT.

This clonotype was recorded a few times. The rearrangement joins TRBV30 to TRBJ1-1, with a weak D call TRBD1 (5 bases). This CDR3 is 15 amino acids long. Trimming stripped 0 bases from V and 0 bases from J, with 11 bases between. In germline, CDR1 is GTSNPN, CDR2 SVGIG (reference sequence). The CDR3 loop reads CAWSVRAGMNTEAFF. The CDR3 nucleotides are TGTGCCTGGAGTGTACGCGCAGGGATGAACACTGAAGCTTTCTTT.

This sequence joins TRBV2 and TRBJ2-7; 12 nucleotides align to TRBD2. Trimming at V came to 8 bases and at J to 4 bases, leaving 9 bases not matched to a gene. Germline lookup yields CDR1 SNHLY and CDR2 FYNNEI. This CDR3 has 15 amino acids. CDR3 loop: CASLLPLAGGYEQYF. CDR3 DNA sequence: TGTGCCAGCCTCCTCCCACTAGCGGGGGGTTACGAGCAGTACTTC.

This clonotype was seen a few times. This chain joins TRBV7-9 and TRBJ1-2, with D uncertain. V dropped 4 bases and J dropped 8 bases, with 11 bases sitting between them. From germline, CDR1 is SEHNR and CDR2 FQNEAQ (reference sequence). The CDR3 loop spans 12 amino acids. The CDR3 sequence is CASSSISGGYTF. CDR3 nucleotides: TGTGCCAGCAGCTCTATATCGGGCGGCTACACCTTC.

As to this clonotype: A read error may be the cause here, since a much bigger clone is one base away. The CDR3 is CASSLEGTRGPYNEQFF. CDR3 sequence (DNA): TGTGCCAGCAGCTTAGAGGGGACTAGAGGGCCGTACAATGAGCAGTTCTTC. The V and J genes are TRBV7-6 and TRBJ2-1, with 8 bases that match TRBD2. CDR1 SGHVS and CDR2 FNYEAQ come from the germline V gene. V shed 1 base, J shed 4 bases, and the junction held 9 bases outside the gene matches. This CDR3 spans 17 amino acids.

This clonotype has at least ten counts. V and J are TRBV21-1 and TRBJ1-3. TRBV21-1 is designated a pseudogene. This CDR3 region has 16 residues. The CDR3 DNA reads TGTGCCAGCAGCAAAGAGGGCCGTCTCTCTGGAAACACCATATATTTT. Protein sequence: CASSKEGRLSGNTIYF.

The rearrangement links TRBV5-8 to TRBJ2-3; 9 nucleotides match TRBD2. CDR1 and CDR2 (germline): SGHTS, YDEGEE. The V and J ends lost 0 bases and 9 bases, in that order; junction bases with no gene match: 11. The CDR3 is 16 amino acids. The CDR3 region has the DNA TGTGCCAGCAGCTTGGGTAGCGGGGGCTCCCCCCGGACGCAGTATTTT. This gives the protein CASSLGSGGSPRTQYF.

This clonotype has just a few counts. This chain joins TRBV18 and TRBJ1-5; tentative D call: TRBD1 (5 bases). CDR1 is KGHSH and CDR2 is LQKENI in the germline V gene. The CDR3 runs 15 residues. V was shortened by 6 bases and J by 4 bases, with 16 bases between the two germline ends. The CDR3: CASSYDRPTNQPQHF. CDR3 in DNA: TGTGCCAGCTCCTACGACAGACCTACTAATCAGCCCCAGCATTTT. Full variable domain (rest looked up from reference TRBV18 and TRBJ1-5): NAGVMQNPRHLVRRRGQEARLRCSPMKGHSHVYWYRQLPEEGLKFMVYLQKENIIDESGMPKERFSAEFPKEGPSILRIQQVVRGDSAAYFCASSYDRPTNQPQHFGDGTRLSIL.

The sample holds many counts of this clonotype. The J gene is TRBJ2-3, the V gene TRBV20-1, with 11 bases aligning to TRBD2. CDR3 length: 14 amino acids. The V segment lost 4 bases and the J segment 8 bases; nucleotides outside the gene matches: 8. Per the germline V gene, CDR1 is DFQATT and CDR2 is SNEGSKA (reference sequence). CDR3 loop: CSAILAGVGPTQYF. The DNA of the CDR3 is TGCAGTGCTATACTAGCGGGAGTCGGGCCTACGCAGTATTTT.

This clonotype was observed at least ten times. The genes are TRBV12-3 or TRBV12-4 and TRBJ1-2, with 11 bases matching TRBD1. This CDR3 contains 17 residues. V gave up 9 bases and J gave up 3 bases; unmatched junction bases: 15. DNA of the CDR3: TGTGCCAGTTCCTCCAGGCCAGGGACAGGGGGAGACTATGGCTACACCTTC. Translating gives CASSSRPGTGGDYGYTF.

At least ten counts were recorded for this clonotype. The chain is built from TRBV20-1 and TRBJ1-5; 7 nucleotides line up with TRBD1. The CDR3 loop spans 14 amino acids. Germline CDR1 is DFQATT and CDR2 is SNEGSKA (reference sequence). V dropped 3 bases and J dropped 2; count of bases not matched to a gene: 4. The CDR3 nucleotides are TGCAGTGCTAGGGAGGGACAGCGCAATCAGCCCCAGCATTTT. This translates into CSAREGQRNQPQHF.

The chain carries TRBV7-2 and TRBJ2-5, with D hard to call. This CDR3 has 13 amino acids. The V gene's germline CDR1 is SGHTA and CDR2 FQGNSA. Trimming removed 4 bases at V and 4 bases at J, with 10 bases between. CDR3: CASSSTPTETQYF. The CDR3 DNA reads as TGTGCCAGCAGCTCCACTCCCACAGAGACCCAGTACTTC.

This clonotype was detected a few times. The V call is TRBV20-1, the J call TRBJ2-3, with D tentatively TRBD2 (9 bases). The CDR3 consists of 17 residues. Germline V gene lookup returns CDR1 DFQATT and CDR2 SNEGSKA (reference sequence). Trimming left V 6 bases short and J 7 bases short, with 29 bases between. The CDR3 loop reads CSAPGQGAGGVGNTQYF. CDR3 sequence (DNA): TGCAGTGCCCCAGGCCAGGGGGCGGGAGGGGTGGGAAATACGCAGTATTTT.

This clonotype was detected only a few times. The V gene is TRBV19, the J gene TRBJ2-3; no reliable D call. V lost 4 bases to trimming and J lost 3 bases, with 14 bases between them. Per germline, CDR1 LNHDA and CDR2 SQIVND (reference sequence). The CDR3 extends over 15 amino acids. CDR3 in DNA: TGTGCCAGTAGTACCGGGCACGTAATGACAGATACGCAGTATTTT. Its protein is CASSTGHVMTDTQYF. Drawing the rest from reference TRBV19 and TRBJ2-3, the complete variable domain is DGGITQSPKYLFRKEGQNVTLSCEQNLNHDAMYWYRQDPGQGLRLIYYSQIVNDFQKGDIAEGYSVSREKKESFPLTVTSAQKNPTAFYLCASSTGHVMTDTQYFGPGTRLTVL.

For this clonotype: A single base separates this from a much larger clone, so it may be a read error. This chain connects TRBV12-3 or TRBV12-4 to TRBJ2-1, with 13 bases fitting TRBD2. The CDR3 spans 16 residues. V shed 7 bases and J 7 bases; nucleotides not matched to a gene: 10. The CDR3 sequence is CASKKGLAGKGNEQFF. Here the CDR3 DNA reads TGTGCCAGCAAAAAGGGACTAGCGGGAAAAGGGAATGAGCAGTTCTTC.

This clonotype was counted ten times or more. This rearrangement joins TRBV5-1 to TRBJ1-5; D uncertain. The CDR3 loop spans 13 amino acids. Germline CDR1 SGHRS, CDR2 YFSETQ. Trimming cost V 4 bases and J 6 bases, with 11 bases left between them. The CDR3 sequence: CASSLLGFQPQHF. CDR3 DNA sequence: TGCGCCAGCAGCCTTCTTGGTTTTCAGCCCCAGCATTTT. Together with reference TRBV5-1 and TRBJ1-5, the CDR3 gives the full variable domain: KAGVTQTPRYLIKTRGQQVTLSCSPISGHRSVSWYQQTPGQGLQFLFEYFSETQRNKGNFPGRFSGRQFSNSRSEMNVSTLELGDSALYLCASSLLGFQPQHFGDGTRLSIL.

This clonotype was detected a few times. A read error may account for a junction end that differs from germline. V usage is TRBV20-1 and J usage is TRBJ2-3, with TRBD2 identical over 12 bases. This CDR3 is built from 17 residues. Germline loops: CDR1 DFQATT, CDR2 SNEGSKA (reference sequence). The DNA of the CDR3 is TGCTGTGCTAGTGTGCTAGCGGGGGGGCCGAGCACAGATACGCAGTATTTT. This gives the protein CCASVLAGGPSTDTQYF.

In its sample, this clonotype was seen many times. The rearrangement joins TRBV7-2 to TRBJ2-7; D remains unclear. Germline CDR1 reads SGHTA; CDR2 reads FQGNSA. There are 15 residues in the CDR3. Trimming took off 1 base at V and 3 bases at J, with 13 bases between the two ends. In nucleotides, the CDR3 is TGTGCCAGCAGCTTAGGCCTCGGCATGATCTACGAGCAGTACTTC. This sequence encodes CASSLGLGMIYEQYF.

This clonotype was seen repeatedly, ten times or more. The V gene is TRBV5-1, the J gene TRBJ2-1, with D hard to call. This CDR3 contains 13 residues. V was trimmed by 3 bases and J by 5 bases, leaving 9 bases between them. Germline V CDR1 and CDR2: SGHRS, YFSETQ. This chain's CDR3 is CASSSDRDNEQFF. The DNA of the CDR3 is TGCGCCAGCAGCTCGGACCGGGACAATGAGCAGTTCTTC.

This clonotype has more than one count but fewer than ten. The chain links TRBV6-1 to TRBJ1-1; 11 bases are a match to TRBD1. After removal of 5 bases from V and 2 bases from J, the junction contained 7 bases not matched to a gene. This CDR3 contains 16 residues. CDR1 and CDR2 (germline): MNHNS, SASEGT. CDR3 in DNA: TGTGCCAGCAGTACCCTGGGGACAGGGGGTAACACTGAAGCTTTCTTT. Translating it yields CASSTLGTGGNTEAFF.